This TCR beta chain was profiled in a study of blood T cell repertoires in COVID-19. Study-level background: Samples representing acute and convalescent COVID-19 were sourced from the United States, Italy and Spain.

Only one count was recorded for this clone. The CDR3 runs 14 residues. V shed 6 bases and J 5 bases; nucleotides not matched to a gene: 7. Germline values: CDR1 MNHNY, CDR2 SVGAGI (reference sequence). Repertoires were generated with immunoSEQ multiplex PCR, while TCRdb's copy carries only in-frame clones and drops some. The sample comprises fewer than 200,000 clones, around 80% of which are singletons, and around 8% rests with the top ten. This clonotype was sampled from a woman in her sixties or seventies with COVID-19, enrolled during active disease. Sequencing used peripheral blood. The V call is TRBV6-6, the J call TRBJ1-5, with 7 nucleotides matching TRBD1. This chain's CDR3 is CASSRDREDQPQHF. In DNA form, the CDR3 reads TGTGCCAGCAGCCGTGACAGGGAGGATCAGCCCCAGCATTTT.